This T cell receptor beta chain was captured in a study of blood T cell repertoires in COVID-19. In the study overall: Sources were T cells, B-cell-depleted T cells, or PBMCs; the material itself was cDNA or gDNA.

Some clones are missing from TCRdb's copy, which holds only in-frame ones; the method was immunoSEQ multiplex PCR. The table shows approximately 200,000 clones, with 80% to 90% occurring only once. Trimming stripped 4 bases from V and 10 bases from J, with 18 bases between. The CDR3 covers 15 residues. Germline assignment: CDR1 SGHNT and CDR2 YYREEE (reference sequence). The source material was peripheral blood. The TCR originated in a man aged 60 to 69 who had recovered from COVID-19. The chain has TRBV5-4 and TRBJ1-6; D uncertain. The CDR3 sequence: CASSRNRGGHSPLHF. The CDR3, as DNA: TGTGCCAGCAGCCGAAACAGAGGAGGGCACTCACCCCTCCACTTT. Supplemented by reference TRBV5-4 and TRBJ1-6, the full variable domain reads ETGVTQSPTHLIKTRGQQVTLRCSSQSGHNTVSWYQQALGQGPQFIFQYYREEENGRGNFPPRFSGLQFPNYSSELNVNALELDDSALYLCASSRNRGGHSPLHFGNGTRLTVT.